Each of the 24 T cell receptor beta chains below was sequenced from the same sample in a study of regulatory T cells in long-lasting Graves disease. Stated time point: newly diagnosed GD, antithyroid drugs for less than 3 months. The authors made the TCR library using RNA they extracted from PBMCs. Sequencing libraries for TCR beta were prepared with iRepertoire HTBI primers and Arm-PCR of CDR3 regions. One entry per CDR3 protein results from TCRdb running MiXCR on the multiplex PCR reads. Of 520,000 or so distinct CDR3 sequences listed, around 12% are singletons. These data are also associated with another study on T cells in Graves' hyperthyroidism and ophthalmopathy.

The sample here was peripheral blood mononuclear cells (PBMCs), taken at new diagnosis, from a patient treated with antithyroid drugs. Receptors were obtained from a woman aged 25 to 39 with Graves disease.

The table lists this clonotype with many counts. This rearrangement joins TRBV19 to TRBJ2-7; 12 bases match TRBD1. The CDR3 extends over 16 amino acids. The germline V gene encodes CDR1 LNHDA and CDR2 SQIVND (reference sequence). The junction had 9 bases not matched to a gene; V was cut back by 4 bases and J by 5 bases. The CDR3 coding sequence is TGTGCCAGTAGTACCACGGGACAGGGGGCTTTCCACGAGCAGTACTTC. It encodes CASSTTGQGAFHEQYF.

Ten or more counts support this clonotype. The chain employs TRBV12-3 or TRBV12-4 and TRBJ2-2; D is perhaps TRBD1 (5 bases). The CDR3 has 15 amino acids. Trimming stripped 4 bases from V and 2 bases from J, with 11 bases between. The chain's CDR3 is CASSYWQGNTGELFF. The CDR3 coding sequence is TGTGCCAGCAGTTATTGGCAGGGTAACACCGGGGAGCTGTTTTTT.

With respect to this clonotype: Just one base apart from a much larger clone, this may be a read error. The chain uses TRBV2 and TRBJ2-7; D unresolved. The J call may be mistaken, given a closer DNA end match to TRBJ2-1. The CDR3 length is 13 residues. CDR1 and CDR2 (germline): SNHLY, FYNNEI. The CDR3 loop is CASGDLPYSEQFF. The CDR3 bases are TGTGCCAGCGGAGACCTCCCCTACAGTGAGCAGTTCTTC.

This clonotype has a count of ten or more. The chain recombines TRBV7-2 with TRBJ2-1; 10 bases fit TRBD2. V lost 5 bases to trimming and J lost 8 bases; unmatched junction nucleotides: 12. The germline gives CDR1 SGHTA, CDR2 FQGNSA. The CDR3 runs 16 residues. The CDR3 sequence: CASSPTLAGVRYEQFF. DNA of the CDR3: TGTGCCAGCAGCCCGACTCTAGCGGGAGTGCGTTATGAGCAGTTCTTC.

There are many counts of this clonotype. This chain's CDR3 is CASSHEYQETQYF. The CDR3 DNA reads as TGTGCCAGCTCACACGAGTACCAAGAGACCCAGTACTTC. The J gene is TRBJ2-5, the V gene TRBV18; no firm D call. The length of the CDR3 is 13 residues. Germline-derived CDR1 and CDR2 are KGHSH and LQKENI. The V end was cut by 4 bases, the J end by 0 bases, with 6 bases between.

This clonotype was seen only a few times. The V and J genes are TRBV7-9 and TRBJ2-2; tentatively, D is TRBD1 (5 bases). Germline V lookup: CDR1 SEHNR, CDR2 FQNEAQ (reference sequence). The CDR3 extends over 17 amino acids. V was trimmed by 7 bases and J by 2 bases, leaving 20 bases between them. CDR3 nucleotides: TGTGCCAGCAACAGGCGATTTTTGGGTGACAACACCGGGGAGCTGTTTTTT. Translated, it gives CASNRRFLGDNTGELFF.

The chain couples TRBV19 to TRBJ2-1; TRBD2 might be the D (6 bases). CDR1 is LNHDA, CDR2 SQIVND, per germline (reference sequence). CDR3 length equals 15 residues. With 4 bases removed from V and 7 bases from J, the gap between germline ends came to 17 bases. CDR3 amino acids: CASSKGPGDGNEQFF. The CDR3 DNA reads TGTGCCAGTAGTAAGGGTCCGGGAGACGGGAATGAGCAGTTCTTC.

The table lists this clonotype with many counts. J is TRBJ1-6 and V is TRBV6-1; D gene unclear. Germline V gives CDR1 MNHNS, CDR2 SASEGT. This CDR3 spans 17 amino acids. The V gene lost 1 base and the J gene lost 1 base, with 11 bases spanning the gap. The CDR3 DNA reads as TGTGCCAGCAGTGAAGAAGTCACTCCTTCCTATAATTCACCCCTCCACTTT. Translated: CASSEEVTPSYNSPLHF.

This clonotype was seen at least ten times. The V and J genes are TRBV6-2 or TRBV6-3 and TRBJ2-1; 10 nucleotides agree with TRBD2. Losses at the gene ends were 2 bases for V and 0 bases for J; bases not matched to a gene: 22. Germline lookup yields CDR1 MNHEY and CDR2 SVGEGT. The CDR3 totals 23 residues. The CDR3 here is CASSYGAHLGKVASGSSYNEQFF. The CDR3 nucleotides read TGTGCCAGCAGTTACGGGGCCCACCTGGGCAAAGTGGCTAGCGGGAGCTCCTACAATGAGCAGTTCTTC.

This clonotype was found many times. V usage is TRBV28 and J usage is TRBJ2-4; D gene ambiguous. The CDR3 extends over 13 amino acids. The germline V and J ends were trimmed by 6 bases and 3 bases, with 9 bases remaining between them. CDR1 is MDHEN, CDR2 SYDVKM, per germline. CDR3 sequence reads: CASSPVLKNIQYF. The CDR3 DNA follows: TGTGCCAGCAGCCCTGTTCTCAAAAACATTCAGTACTTC. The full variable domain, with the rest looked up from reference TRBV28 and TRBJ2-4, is DVKVTQSSRYLVKRTGEKVFLECVQDMDHENMFWYRQDPGLGLRLIYFSYDVKMKEKGDIPEGYSVSREKKERFSLILESASTNQTSMYLCASSPVLKNIQYFGAGTRLSVL.

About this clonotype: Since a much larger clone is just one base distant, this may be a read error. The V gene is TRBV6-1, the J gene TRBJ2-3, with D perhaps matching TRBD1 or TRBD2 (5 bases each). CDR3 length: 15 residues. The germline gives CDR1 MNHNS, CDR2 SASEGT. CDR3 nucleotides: TGTGCCATCAGTGGGTCGAGGGGAGATGCAGATACGCAGTATTTT. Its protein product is CAISGSRGDADTQYF.

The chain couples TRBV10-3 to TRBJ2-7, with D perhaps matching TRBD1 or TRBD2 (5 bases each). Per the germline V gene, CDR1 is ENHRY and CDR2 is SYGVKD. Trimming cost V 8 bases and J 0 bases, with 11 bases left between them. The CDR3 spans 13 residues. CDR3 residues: CAIGSGSSYEQYV. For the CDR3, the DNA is TGTGCCATCGGGTCAGGGAGCTCCTACGAGCAGTACGTC.

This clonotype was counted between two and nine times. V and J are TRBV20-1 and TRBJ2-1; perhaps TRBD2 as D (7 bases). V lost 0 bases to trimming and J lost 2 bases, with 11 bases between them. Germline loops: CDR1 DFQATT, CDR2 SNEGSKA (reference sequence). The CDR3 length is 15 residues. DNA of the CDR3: TGCAGTGCTAGAGATACGCGGGGGCCCTACAATGAGCAGTTCTTC. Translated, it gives CSARDTRGPYNEQFF.

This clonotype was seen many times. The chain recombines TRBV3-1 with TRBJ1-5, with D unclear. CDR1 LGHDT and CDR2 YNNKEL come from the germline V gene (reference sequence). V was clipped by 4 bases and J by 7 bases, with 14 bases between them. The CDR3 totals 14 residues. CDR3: CASSPDETFQPQHF. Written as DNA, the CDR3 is TGTGCCAGCAGCCCCGACGAAACTTTCCAGCCCCAGCATTTT.

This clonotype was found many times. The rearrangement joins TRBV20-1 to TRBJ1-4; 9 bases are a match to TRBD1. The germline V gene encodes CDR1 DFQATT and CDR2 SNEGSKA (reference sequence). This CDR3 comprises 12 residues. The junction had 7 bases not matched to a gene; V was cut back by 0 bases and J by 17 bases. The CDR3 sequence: CSAREKTGGPFF. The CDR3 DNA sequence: TGCAGTGCTAGAGAAAAGACAGGGGGTCCTTTTTTT.

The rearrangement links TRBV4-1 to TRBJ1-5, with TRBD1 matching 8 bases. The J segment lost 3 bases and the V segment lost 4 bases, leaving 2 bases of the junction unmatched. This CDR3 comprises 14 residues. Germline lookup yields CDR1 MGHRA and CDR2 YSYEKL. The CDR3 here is CASSRDRINQPQHF. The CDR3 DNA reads TGCGCCAGCAGCCGGGACAGGATCAATCAGCCCCAGCATTTT.

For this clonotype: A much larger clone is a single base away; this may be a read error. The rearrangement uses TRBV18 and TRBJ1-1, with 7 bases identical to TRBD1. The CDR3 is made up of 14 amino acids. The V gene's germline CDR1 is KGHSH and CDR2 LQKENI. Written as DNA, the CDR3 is TGTGCCAGCCCACCTACCCAGGGGGGCACTGAAGCTTTCTTT. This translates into CASPPTQGGTEAFF.

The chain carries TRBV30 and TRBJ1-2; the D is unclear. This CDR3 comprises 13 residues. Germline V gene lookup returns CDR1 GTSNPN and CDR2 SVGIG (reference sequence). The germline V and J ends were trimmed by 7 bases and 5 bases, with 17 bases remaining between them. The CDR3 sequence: CASLGWDIYGYTF. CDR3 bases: TGTGCCTCCCTGGGGTGGGATATATATGGCTACACCTTC.

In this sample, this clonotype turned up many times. The CDR3 loop reads CANRQGAHYGYTF. The CDR3 DNA follows: TGTGCCAACCGACAGGGAGCACACTATGGCTACACCTTC. The V call is TRBV2, the J call TRBJ1-2; TRBD1 agrees at 7 bases. Losses at the gene ends were 10 bases for V and 3 bases for J; bases not matched to a gene: 8. The CDR3 is made up of 13 amino acids. The germline CDR1 and CDR2 sequences are SNHLY and FYNNEI.

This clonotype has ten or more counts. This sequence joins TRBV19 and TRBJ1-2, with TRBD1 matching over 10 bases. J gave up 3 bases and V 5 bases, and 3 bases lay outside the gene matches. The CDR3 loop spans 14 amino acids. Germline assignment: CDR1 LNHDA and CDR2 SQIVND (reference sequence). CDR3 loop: CASSPGQGDYGYTF. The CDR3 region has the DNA TGTGCCAGTAGTCCCGGACAGGGGGACTATGGCTACACCTTC. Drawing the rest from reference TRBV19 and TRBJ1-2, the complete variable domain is DGGITQSPKYLFRKEGQNVTLSCEQNLNHDAMYWYRQDPGQGLRLIYYSQIVNDFQKGDIAEGYSVSREKKESFPLTVTSAQKNPTAFYLCASSPGQGDYGYTFGSGTRLTVV.

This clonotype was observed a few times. DNA for the CDR3: TGTGCCAGCAGCTTGTCGACAGGGAGTGGGGAAAACATTCAGTACTTC. This codes for CASSLSTGSGENIQYF. The chain uses TRBV7-2 and TRBJ2-4; TRBD1 matches at 7 bases. Germline CDR1 reads SGHTA; CDR2 reads FQGNSA. With 3 bases clipped from V and 5 bases from J, the junction kept 10 bases outside the gene matches. CDR3 length: 16 amino acids.

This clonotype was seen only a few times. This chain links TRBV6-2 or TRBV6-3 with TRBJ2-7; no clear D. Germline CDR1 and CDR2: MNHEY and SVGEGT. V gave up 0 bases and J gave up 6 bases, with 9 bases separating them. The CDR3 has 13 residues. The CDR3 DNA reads TGTGCCAGCAGTTACTCTAGAGGTGTCGAGCAGTACTTC. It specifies CASSYSRGVEQYF.

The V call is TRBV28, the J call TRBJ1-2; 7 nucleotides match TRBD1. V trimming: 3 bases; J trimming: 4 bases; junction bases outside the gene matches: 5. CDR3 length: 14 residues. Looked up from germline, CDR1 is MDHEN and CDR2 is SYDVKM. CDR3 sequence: CASSLPGQIYGYTF. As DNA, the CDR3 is TGTGCCAGCAGTTTGCCGGGACAGATCTATGGCTACACCTTC.

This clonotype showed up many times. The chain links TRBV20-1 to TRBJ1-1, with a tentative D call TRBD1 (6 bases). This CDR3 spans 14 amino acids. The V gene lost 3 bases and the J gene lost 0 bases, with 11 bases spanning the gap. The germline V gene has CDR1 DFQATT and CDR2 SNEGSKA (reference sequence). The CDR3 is CSARGGRVNTEAFF. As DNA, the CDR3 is TGCAGTGCTAGGGGGGGCAGAGTGAACACTGAAGCTTTCTTT.